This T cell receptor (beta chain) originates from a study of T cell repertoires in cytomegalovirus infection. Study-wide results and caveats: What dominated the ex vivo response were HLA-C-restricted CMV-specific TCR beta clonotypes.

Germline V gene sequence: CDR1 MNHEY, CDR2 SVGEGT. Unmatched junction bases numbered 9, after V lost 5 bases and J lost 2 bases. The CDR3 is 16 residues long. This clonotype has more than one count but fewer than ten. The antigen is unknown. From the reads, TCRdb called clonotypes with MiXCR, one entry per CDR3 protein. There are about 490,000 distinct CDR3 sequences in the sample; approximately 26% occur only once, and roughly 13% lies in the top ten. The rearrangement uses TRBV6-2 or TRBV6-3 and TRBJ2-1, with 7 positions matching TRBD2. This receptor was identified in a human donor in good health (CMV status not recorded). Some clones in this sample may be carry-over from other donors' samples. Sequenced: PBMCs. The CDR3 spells CASSPFREEAYNEQFF. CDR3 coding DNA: TGTGCCAGCAGTCCCTTTCGGGAGGAGGCCTACAATGAGCAGTTCTTC.